Listed here are 3 T cell receptor beta chains from one sample, sequenced in a study of blood T cell repertoires in COVID-19. Clones were sequenced by immunoSEQ multiplex PCR, and TCRdb holds only the in-frame ones, with some missing. The sample gives a few hundred thousand clones, approximately 90% of which show up once; roughly 0.8% is in the top ten. The sequenced material came from peripheral blood. The receptors come from a man between 25 and 39 years old with acute or convalescent COVID-19.

The chain carries TRBV5-4 and TRBJ2-7; D is perhaps TRBD2 (5 bases). The germline V gene has CDR1 SGHNT and CDR2 YYREEE (reference sequence). Trimming stripped 0 bases from V and 2 bases from J, with 9 bases between. The CDR3 length is 14 residues. The CDR3 DNA sequence: TGTGCCAGCAGCTTGGTTGGGAGCACCTACGAGCAGTACTTC. Protein: CASSLVGSTYEQYF.

This chain connects TRBV19 to TRBJ1-2, with D unresolved. The V end lost 10 bases, the J end lost 8 bases, and 14 bases lay between the germline ends. CDR1 LNHDA and CDR2 SQIVND come from the germline V gene (reference sequence). This CDR3 is built from 11 residues. CDR3: CAIGSGAGYTF. The CDR3 nucleotides read TGTGCCATCGGCAGCGGTGCCGGCTACACCTTC.

The table lists this clone with a count of one. V usage is TRBV4-1 and J usage is TRBJ2-3; 11 bases are a match to TRBD2. The CDR3 runs 17 residues. The J segment lost 5 bases and the V segment lost 3 bases, leaving 10 bases of the junction unmatched. Per germline, CDR1 MGHRA and CDR2 YSYEKL. CDR3 loop: CASSHRASGGQQDTQYF. DNA for the CDR3: TGCGCCAGCAGCCACCGAGCTAGCGGGGGGCAACAAGATACGCAGTATTTT.